One and the same sample provided the 14 T cell receptor beta chains below, sequenced in a study of CD8 T cells in ankylosing spondylitis. Using its own MiXCR run on the 5' RACE reads, TCRdb lists one record per CDR3 protein. This sample carries 150,000 to 200,000 distinct CDR3 sequences, over 10% of them seen once, and the ten largest clones take 9.5% to 11%. The sample was blood, either unsorted or a sorted T cell fraction (not recorded which). Source of these receptors: a female donor with ankylosing spondylitis or in good health (not recorded which).

The rearrangement uses TRBV6-1 and TRBJ1-1; D perhaps matches TRBD1 (6 bases). The V end was cut by 2 bases, the J end by 1 base, with 11 bases between. The CDR3 is 15 residues long. The germline gives CDR1 MNHNS, CDR2 SASEGT. The CDR3 DNA reads TGTGCCAGCAGTGAATGGGGAGGGGGGAACACTGAAGCTTTCTTT. Protein: CASSEWGGGNTEAFF.

The sample holds a few counts of this clonotype. The gene calls are TRBV24-1 and TRBJ2-7, with 15 positions matching TRBD2. V was clipped by 3 bases and J by 4 bases; unmatched bases: 3. The length of the CDR3 is 16 residues. The germline V gene has CDR1 KGHDR and CDR2 SFDVKD. The CDR3 protein is CATSDPGLAGGYEQYF. The CDR3 DNA is TGTGCCACCAGTGATCCCGGACTAGCGGGAGGGTACGAGCAGTACTTC.

This clonotype was found many times. This sequence joins TRBV10-3 and TRBJ1-5; D ambiguous. Germline CDR1 reads ENHRY; CDR2 reads SYGVKD. The CDR3 sequence is 14 residues long. The V end lost 6 bases, the J end lost 0 bases, and 9 bases lay between the germline ends. The CDR3 protein is CAIRDSGSNQPQHF. DNA for the CDR3: TGTGCCATCAGGGATTCGGGTAGCAATCAGCCCCAGCATTTT.

This clonotype has just one count. Possible read error: a much larger clone is one base away. The gene calls are TRBV11-1 and TRBJ1-1; unclear D gene. The CDR3 loop spans 14 amino acids. CDR1 and CDR2 from the germline V gene are SGHAT and FQDESV (reference sequence). CDR3 DNA: TGTGCCGGCAGCTTATATATCGGGAACACTGAAGCTTTCTTT. This sequence encodes CAGSLYIGNTEAFF.

This clonotype was seen just once. The V call is TRBV15, the J call TRBJ1-1, with D unclear. The V gene lost 1 base and the J gene lost 2 bases, with 14 bases spanning the gap. Looked up from germline, CDR1 is LNHNV and CDR2 is YYDKDF (reference sequence). The CDR3 runs 16 residues. CDR3 amino acids: CATSRGKGMENTEAFF. The CDR3 bases are TGTGCCACCAGCAGAGGGAAAGGGATGGAAAACACTGAAGCTTTCTTT.

This clonotype showed up many times. Mismatch with germline at one junction end may stem from a read error. The chain employs TRBV12-3 or TRBV12-4 and TRBJ1-3; tentative D call: TRBD1 (5 bases). CDR3 size: 12 residues. The CDR3 region has the DNA TGTGCCAGCAGCGTACCACCGGGACCAGGAGATTTT. It specifies CASSVPPGPGDF.

This chain connects TRBV7-2 to TRBJ1-2; the match to TRBD1 covers 9 bases. Unmatched junction bases numbered 6, after V lost 1 base and J lost 6 bases. The CDR3 loop spans 15 amino acids. CDR1 and CDR2 from the germline V gene are SGHTA and FQGNSA. CDR3 nucleotide sequence: TGTGCCAGCAGCTTAGAGTTGGGACAGGGACATGGCTACACCTTC. Translated: CASSLELGQGHGYTF.

This clonotype was seen only a few times. The chain joins TRBV27 to TRBJ2-3; 7 positions agree with TRBD1. The length of the CDR3 is 14 residues. Germline V CDR1 and CDR2: MNHEY, SMNVEV (reference sequence). Trimming took 4 bases from V and 1 from J; bases not matched to a gene: 2. The CDR3 region is CASSWDSRTDTQYF. The CDR3, as DNA: TGTGCCAGCAGTTGGGACAGCCGCACAGATACGCAGTATTTT.

To note about this clonotype: The CDR3 does not end in the conserved phenylalanine or tryptophan, so this is likely a read error. The chain couples TRBV2 to TRBJ2-7; D gene uncertain. V was trimmed by 4 bases and J by 6 bases, leaving 10 bases between them. Germline V gives CDR1 SNHLY, CDR2 FYNNEI. The CDR3 consists of 12 residues. In DNA, the CDR3 is TGTGCCAGCAGTGTACAGCCCCCCGAGCAGTACCTC. It codes for CASSVQPPEQYL.

This clonotype was seen ten or more times. The chain links TRBV7-9 to TRBJ2-5; 7 bases map to TRBD2. Germline V gives CDR1 SEHNR, CDR2 FQNEAQ (reference sequence). The V gene end was trimmed by 3 bases and the J gene end by 13 bases; junction bases not matched to a gene: 8. This CDR3 has 12 amino acids. The CDR3 coding sequence is TGTGCCAGCAGCTTTTCGGGGGGTAGACGGTACTTC. As protein: CASSFSGGRRYF.

This clonotype was seen a few times. The CDR3 coding sequence is TGTGCCTGGAGCCCGCCCGGGGTTGGCTACACCTTC. Protein sequence: CAWSPPGVGYTF. The chain has TRBV30 and TRBJ1-2; D remains unclear. There are 12 residues in the CDR3. V was shortened by 3 bases and J by 7 bases, with 12 bases between the two germline ends. Germline values: CDR1 GTSNPN, CDR2 SVGIG (reference sequence).

This clonotype was seen repeatedly, ten times or more. This chain joins TRBV6-1 and TRBJ2-2; weak D call: TRBD2 (5 bases). The CDR3 loop spans 18 amino acids. Germline V lookup: CDR1 MNHNS, CDR2 SASEGT. V gave up 5 bases and J gave up 0 bases, with 19 bases separating them. CDR3 protein: CASSPLKLLGTNTGELFF. CDR3 bases: TGTGCCAGCAGTCCACTGAAGTTACTCGGGACGAACACCGGGGAGCTGTTTTTT.

This clonotype was observed a handful of times. The CDR3, as DNA: TGTGCCATCAGTGACCCCCGACAGGGAATCAGAACTGGCTACACCTTC. It codes for CAISDPRQGIRTGYTF. This chain joins TRBV10-3 and TRBJ1-2, with 7 positions matching TRBD1. With V trimmed by 3 bases and J by 7 bases, 14 bases remained unmatched. This CDR3 contains 16 residues. Germline CDR1 and CDR2: ENHRY and SYGVKD.

This clonotype appeared a few times. This chain links TRBV25-1 with TRBJ1-2, with D possibly TRBD1 on 6 matching bases. Germline lookup yields CDR1 MGHDK and CDR2 SYGVNS. This CDR3 is built from 15 residues. V gave up 3 bases and J gave up 4 bases, with 15 bases separating them. The CDR3 spells CASSDLRGRSYGYTF. The DNA of the CDR3 is TGTGCCAGCAGTGATCTGCGGGGGCGAAGCTATGGCTACACCTTC.